These 32 T cell receptor beta chains came from one sample sequenced in a study of Ad26.COV2.S vaccination and SARS-CoV-2 variants. Data came from immunoSEQ multiplex PCR; TCRdb stores just in-frame clones and leaves some out. The sample records a few hundred thousand clones, 70% to 90% being singletons. As for treatment: some 19 received Ad26.COV2.S at low or high dose, single or two shots; 5 received placebo; per-sample allocation not given. All samples were drawn on day 63, counting from the first vaccine or placebo injection. The input for sequencing was peripheral blood, taken in a trial of Ad26.COV2.S vaccine versus placebo. The receptors originated from a person aged 18-65 years who received the Ad26.COV2.S COVID-19 vaccine or a placebo.

This clone has a single count. V gene TRBV25-1 combines with J gene TRBJ2-6; D is unclear. The CDR3 is 12 amino acids. Trimming took off 7 bases at V and 1 base at J, with 2 bases between the two ends. CDR1 and CDR2 from the germline V gene are MGHDK and SYGVNS. CDR3 sequence (DNA): TGTGCCAGCATTTCTGGGGCCAACGTCCTGACTTTC. Translated, it gives CASISGANVLTF. The variable domain in full, with the rest retrieved from reference TRBV25-1 and TRBJ2-6, is EADIYQTPRYLVIGTGKKITLECSQTMGHDKMYWYQQDPGMELHLIHYSYGVNSTEKGDLSSESTVSRIRTEHFPLTLESARPSHTSQYLCASISGANVLTFGAGSRLTVL.

The chain couples TRBV18 to TRBJ2-2; 8 bases map to TRBD2. Germline V gene data show CDR1 as KGHSH and CDR2 as LQKENI. V lost 1 base, J lost 2 bases, and 3 bases stayed unmatched. The CDR3 is 16 amino acids. This CDR3 is CASSPLAGPNTGELFF. CDR3 DNA: TGTGCCAGCTCACCACTAGCGGGGCCCAACACCGGGGAGCTGTTTTTT.

This chain links TRBV18 with TRBJ1-5; D uncertain. The CDR3 extends over 14 amino acids. V was trimmed by 2 bases and J by 0 bases, leaving 5 bases between them. CDR1 and CDR2 from the germline V gene are KGHSH and LQKENI. CDR3 DNA sequence: TGTGCCAGCTCACCAGGGGATAGCAATCAGCCCCAGCATTTT. Protein product: CASSPGDSNQPQHF.

J is TRBJ2-7 and V is TRBV3-1 (or the pseudogene TRBV3-2), with no clear D. Germline V lookup: CDR1 LGHDT, CDR2 YNNKEL (reference sequence). The CDR3 is 12 residues long. V lost 1 base and J 3 bases, leaving 4 bases between the germline ends. The CDR3 DNA follows: TGTGCCAGCAGCCAAGTTAACTACGAGCAGTACTTC. It translates to CASSQVNYEQYF.

CDR3 residues: CASSLYPSEGILNEQFF. The CDR3 DNA is TGTGCCAGCAGTTTATACCCATCCGAGGGGATTCTCAATGAGCAGTTCTTC. The rearrangement joins TRBV27 to TRBJ2-1, with D perhaps assigned TRBD1 or TRBD2 (5 bases each). The CDR3 length is 17 residues. Germline V CDR1 and CDR2: MNHEY, SMNVEV (reference sequence). Trimming took off 1 base at V and 6 bases at J, with 19 bases between the two ends.

This clone appeared a few times. This chain joins TRBV7-9 and TRBJ1-3, with 8 bases identical to TRBD1. CDR3 length: 16 amino acids. V was clipped by 1 base and J by 2 bases; unmatched bases: 4. From germline, CDR1 is SEHNR and CDR2 FQNEAQ (reference sequence). The CDR3 region has the DNA TGTGCCAGCAGCTTAGGGGACAGGTCTCCTGGAAACACCATATATTTT. This translates into CASSLGDRSPGNTIYF.

The chain combines TRBV20-1 with TRBJ1-5; 10 bases fit TRBD1. V dropped 3 bases and J dropped 0; count of bases not matched to a gene: 11. The germline CDR1 and CDR2 sequences are DFQATT and SNEGSKA (reference sequence). This CDR3 has 18 amino acids. CDR3 DNA sequence: TGCAGTGCTAGTGTCGGGACAGGGGACCGATATAGCAATCAGCCCCAGCATTTT. Amino acids: CSASVGTGDRYSNQPQHF.

This clone was detected once. The chain joins TRBV29-1 to TRBJ2-1, with D possibly called TRBD1 or TRBD2 (6 bases each). CDR3 length equals 14 residues. V lost 5 bases, J lost 6 bases, and 17 bases lay in between. Germline V gene sequence: CDR1 SQVTM, CDR2 ANQGSEA. CDR3 amino acids: CSVPGATKVNEQFF. The CDR3 DNA is TGCAGCGTTCCGGGGGCAACTAAGGTCAATGAGCAGTTCTTC.

The J gene is TRBJ2-5, the V gene TRBV7-9, with 9 bases fitting TRBD2. V lost 1 base to trimming and J lost 2 bases; unmatched junction nucleotides: 5. CDR3 length: 16 amino acids. The germline V gene has CDR1 SEHNR and CDR2 FQNEAQ (reference sequence). Here the CDR3 DNA reads TGTGCCAGCAGCTTAGGCCCTAGCGGGACACAAGAGACCCAGTACTTC. As protein: CASSLGPSGTQETQYF.

The V gene is TRBV18, the J gene TRBJ1-3; D perhaps matches TRBD1 (6 bases). Germline V CDR1 and CDR2: KGHSH, LQKENI. This CDR3 spans 17 amino acids. V was cut by 3 bases and J by 1 base, with 16 bases left in between. CDR3 amino acids: CASSPLPTGRSGNTIYF. DNA for the CDR3: TGTGCCAGCTCACCCTTGCCCACAGGGAGGTCTGGAAACACCATATATTTT.

The chain uses TRBV10-2 and TRBJ2-7; 8 bases map to TRBD1. Germline V gene data show CDR1 as WSHSY and CDR2 as SAAADI. V was pared by 4 bases and J by 5 bases, with 4 bases of the junction left unmatched. CDR3 length equals 13 residues. CDR3 in DNA: TGCGCCAGCAGTGGAAACAGGGGGAACGAGCAGTACGTC. It encodes CASSGNRGNEQYV.

The J gene is TRBJ2-2, the V gene TRBV30; TRBD1 agrees at 7 bases. The CDR3 is 15 amino acids. In germline, CDR1 is GTSNPN, CDR2 SVGIG (reference sequence). The junction had 9 bases not matched to a gene; V was cut back by 4 bases and J by 4 bases. The CDR3 here is CAWMADRVITGELFF. CDR3 coding DNA: TGTGCCTGGATGGCCGACAGGGTTATCACCGGGGAGCTGTTTTTT.

V gene TRBV6-6 combines with J gene TRBJ1-2; 7 bases map to TRBD1. This CDR3 is built from 12 residues. Germline assignment: CDR1 MNHNY and CDR2 SVGAGI (reference sequence). The V gene end was trimmed by 9 bases and the J gene end by 5 bases; junction bases not matched to a gene: 6. The CDR3: CASLQGTYGYTF. The CDR3, as DNA: TGTGCCAGTCTACAGGGGACATATGGCTACACCTTC.

V usage is TRBV6-1 and J usage is TRBJ2-2; 7 bases are shared with TRBD1. V lost 8 bases and J lost 3; bases outside the gene matches: 3. The CDR3 consists of 13 residues. Germline V gene sequence: CDR1 MNHNS, CDR2 SASEGT. The CDR3 DNA reads TGTGCCAGCGCGCAGGGGGACACCGGGGAGCTGTTTTTT. Protein sequence: CASAQGDTGELFF.

In the case of this clone: Other nucleotide sequences in the sample specify the same CDR3. V gene TRBV6-6 combines with J gene TRBJ1-1; D is unclear. The CDR3 totals 13 residues. CDR1 is MNHNY, CDR2 SVGAGI, per germline (reference sequence). V lost 0 bases and J lost 0, with 2 bases in between. The CDR3, as DNA: TGTGCCAGCAGTTACTCAGTGAACACTGAAGCTTTCTTT. Encoded protein: CASSYSVNTEAFF.

The V and J genes are TRBV18 and TRBJ2-1; either TRBD1 or TRBD2 may supply D (5 bases each). The CDR3 length is 15 residues. Germline V gene data show CDR1 as KGHSH and CDR2 as LQKENI. The V end was cut by 1 base, the J end by 5 bases, with 12 bases between. The CDR3 sequence: CASSPLLGVNNEQFF. The CDR3 coding sequence is TGTGCCAGCTCACCACTGCTGGGGGTGAACAATGAGCAGTTCTTC.

The V call is TRBV19, the J call TRBJ1-1; possibly TRBD1 for D (6 bases). Germline CDR1 and CDR2: LNHDA and SQIVND (reference sequence). The V end was cut by 6 bases, the J end by 0 bases, with 17 bases between. The CDR3 is 16 amino acids. The CDR3 sequence: CASSPGGGAMNTEAFF. DNA of the CDR3: TGTGCCAGTAGCCCGGGGGGGGGCGCAATGAACACTGAAGCTTTCTTT.

CDR3 protein: CASSISQREVTDTQYF. The CDR3 coding sequence is TGTGCCAGCAGCATATCCCAGCGGGAAGTCACAGATACGCAGTATTTT. The V and J genes are TRBV7-8 and TRBJ2-3, with TRBD2 matching over 7 bases. With V trimmed by 5 bases and J by 2 bases, 10 bases remained unmatched. This CDR3 has 16 residues. In germline, CDR1 is SGHVS, CDR2 FQNEAQ.

This chain joins TRBV7-6 and TRBJ2-1; D ambiguous. CDR1 and CDR2 (germline): SGHVS, FNYEAQ. Trimming took 2 bases from V and 4 from J, leaving 6 bases between them. The CDR3 has 13 amino acids. The CDR3 DNA is TGTGCCAGCAGCTTAAATGGGTACAATGAGCAGTTCTTC. This codes for CASSLNGYNEQFF. Together with reference TRBV7-6 and TRBJ2-1, the CDR3 gives the full variable domain: GAGVSQSPRYKVTKRGQDVALRCDPISGHVSLYWYRQALGQGPEFLTYFNYEAQQDKSGLPNDRFSAERPEGSISTLTIQRTEQRDSAMYRCASSLNGYNEQFFGPGTRLTVL.

This clone has just a few counts. This chain joins TRBV6-1 and TRBJ1-5; 7 nucleotides line up with TRBD1. With V trimmed by 2 bases and J by 4 bases, 8 bases remained unmatched. Germline V gene sequence: CDR1 MNHNS, CDR2 SASEGT. This CDR3 has 16 residues. The chain's CDR3 is CASSEKGGQVNQPQHF. The CDR3 DNA sequence: TGTGCCAGCAGTGAAAAAGGAGGACAGGTTAATCAGCCCCAGCATTTT.

This clone was observed a few times. The chain links TRBV2 to TRBJ1-5, with 9 bases matching TRBD1. Trimming removed 8 bases from V and 6 bases from J; junction bases left unmatched: 5. This CDR3 contains 13 residues. Germline-derived CDR1 and CDR2 are SNHLY and FYNNEI. CDR3 in DNA: TGTGCCAGCTTGGACAGGGGAGGTCAGCCCCAGCATTTT. Residues: CASLDRGGQPQHF.

This chain uses TRBV11-2 with TRBJ2-1; D unclear. V was shortened by 4 bases and J by 14 bases, with 12 bases between the two germline ends. The CDR3 has 11 amino acids. From germline, CDR1 is SGHAT and CDR2 FQNNGV. The CDR3 region is CASSSNLREFF. The CDR3 region has the DNA TGTGCCAGCAGCTCTAACCTTCGGGAGTTCTTC.

V and J are TRBV30 and TRBJ1-2; D might be TRBD1 (6 bases). With 8 bases removed from V and 8 bases from J, the gap between germline ends came to 12 bases. This CDR3 is built from 10 residues. CDR1 is GTSNPN and CDR2 is SVGIG in the germline V gene (reference sequence). CDR3 loop: CAAEGGGYTF. The CDR3 nucleotides are TGTGCCGCTGAGGGGGGAGGCTACACCTTC.

The rearrangement joins TRBV5-1 to TRBJ1-2, with a weak D call TRBD1 (5 bases). The CDR3 sequence is 15 residues long. Trimming pared 5 bases from V and 0 bases from J, leaving 14 bases between. Germline CDR1 SGHRS, CDR2 YFSETQ. This CDR3 is CASRTTANSNYGYTF. CDR3 coding DNA: TGCGCCAGCAGAACGACAGCTAATTCTAACTATGGCTACACCTTC.

This chain uses TRBV6-6 with TRBJ1-3; no reliable D call. This CDR3 has 14 amino acids. The germline V and J ends were trimmed by 2 bases and 0 bases, with 5 bases remaining between them. Germline CDR1 is MNHNY and CDR2 is SVGAGI (reference sequence). This CDR3 is CASSYANSGNTIYF. DNA of the CDR3: TGTGCCAGCAGTTACGCGAACTCTGGAAACACCATATATTTT.

V and J are TRBV12-3 or TRBV12-4 and TRBJ1-2; TRBD1 might be the D (6 bases). The CDR3 runs 13 residues. Between the trimmed V and J ends, which lost 7 bases and 4 bases, there was a span of 13 bases. The CDR3 DNA reads TGTGCCAGCACTTCACAGGGTACCTATGGCTACACCTTC. Its protein is CASTSQGTYGYTF.

J is TRBJ1-5 and V is TRBV7-9, with unresolved D. Germline V gene lookup returns CDR1 SEHNR and CDR2 FQNEAQ (reference sequence). This CDR3 spans 13 amino acids. The V end lost 3 bases, the J end lost 5 bases, and 8 bases lay between the germline ends. The CDR3 reads CASSFNGDQPQHF. CDR3 sequence (DNA): TGTGCCAGCAGCTTCAACGGAGATCAGCCCCAGCATTTT.

The chain links TRBV14 to TRBJ2-6; 7 nucleotides agree with TRBD1. The CDR3 spans 15 residues. The V gene's germline CDR1 is SGHDN and CDR2 FVKESK. V dropped 6 bases and J dropped 2; count of bases not matched to a gene: 4. CDR3 loop: CASRVTGAGANVLTF. CDR3 sequence (DNA): TGTGCCAGCAGAGTAACAGGGGCTGGGGCCAACGTCCTGACTTTC.

This clone was recorded only once. The V gene is TRBV23-1, the J gene TRBJ2-7, with a weak D call TRBD1 (6 bases). TRBV23-1 is classed as an ORF, of uncertain function. This CDR3 has 18 amino acids. With 2 bases removed from V and 0 bases from J, the gap between germline ends came to 20 bases. CDR3 loop: CASSQQCPQGTYSYEQYF. The CDR3 DNA reads TGCGCCAGCAGTCAACAATGCCCCCAGGGGACATACTCCTACGAGCAGTACTTC.

This clone appeared once. The V and J genes are TRBV6-2 or TRBV6-3 and TRBJ2-7; D is perhaps TRBD1 (7 bases). This CDR3 is built from 13 residues. V was clipped by 6 bases and J by 5 bases, with 14 bases between them. The V gene's germline CDR1 is MNHEY and CDR2 SVGEGT. In DNA form, the CDR3 reads TGTGCCAGCAGCCGACAGGGAGGTAACGAGCAGTACTTC. Translating gives CASSRQGGNEQYF.

The V and J genes are TRBV7-9 and TRBJ1-2, with 9 bases fitting TRBD1. Unmatched junction bases numbered 7, after V lost 7 bases and J lost 4 bases. The CDR3 length is 14 residues. Germline V gene data show CDR1 as SEHNR and CDR2 as FQNEAQ (reference sequence). The chain's CDR3 is CASTPDRGVYGYTF. In DNA form, the CDR3 reads TGTGCCAGCACCCCGGACAGGGGAGTCTATGGCTACACCTTC. The entire variable domain, with the rest obtained from reference TRBV7-9 and TRBJ1-2, is as follows: DTGVSQNPRHKITKRGQNVTFRCDPISEHNRLYWYRQTLGQGPEFLTYFQNEAQLEKSRLLSDRFSAERPKGSFSTLEIQRTEQGDSAMYLCASTPDRGVYGYTFGSGTRLTVV.

The rearrangement joins TRBV2 to TRBJ2-3, with TRBD2 identical over 13 bases. CDR1 SNHLY and CDR2 FYNNEI come from the germline V gene. The CDR3 totals 17 residues. The V segment lost 6 bases and the J segment 5 bases; nucleotides outside the gene matches: 11. The CDR3: CASSSYRGLAGIDTQYF. The CDR3 DNA sequence: TGTGCCAGCAGCTCTTATAGGGGACTAGCGGGGATAGATACGCAGTATTTT.